These 30 T cell receptor beta chains came from one sample sequenced in a study of T cell repertoires in cytomegalovirus infection. TCRdb processed the reads anew with MiXCR; each CDR3 protein has one entry. The table lists approximately 400,000 distinct CDR3 sequences, approximately 30% of them singletons, with roughly an eighth in the top ten. The sample taken for sequencing was PBMCs. These receptors were taken from a human donor in good health (CMV status not recorded). Some clones in this sample may be carry-over from other donors' samples.

This sequence joins TRBV19 and TRBJ2-3; 9 bases agree with TRBD1. The CDR3 extends over 14 amino acids. V gave up 7 bases and J gave up 5 bases; unmatched junction bases: 7. Germline CDR1 and CDR2: LNHDA and SQIVND (reference sequence). Written as DNA, the CDR3 is TGTGCCAGTAACCCGGGACAGGGCAAAGATACGCAGTATTTT. It encodes CASNPGQGKDTQYF. Combining the CDR3 with reference TRBV19 and TRBJ2-3 gives the whole variable domain DGGITQSPKYLFRKEGQNVTLSCEQNLNHDAMYWYRQDPGQGLRLIYYSQIVNDFQKGDIAEGYSVSREKKESFPLTVTSAQKNPTAFYLCASNPGQGKDTQYFGPGTRLTVL.

The V and J genes are TRBV28 and TRBJ1-6; TRBD1 aligns across 9 bases. This CDR3 spans 18 amino acids. Per the germline V gene, CDR1 is MDHEN and CDR2 is SYDVKM. The trim removed 6 bases at V and 4 bases at J, leaving 13 bases unmatched. Written as DNA, the CDR3 is TGTGCCAGCAGGAACTCGCGGACAGGGGTAAGGTATAATTCACCCCTCCACTTT. It specifies CASRNSRTGVRYNSPLHF. Using reference TRBV28 and TRBJ1-6 for the parts outside the CDR3, the full variable domain is DVKVTQSSRYLVKRTGEKVFLECVQDMDHENMFWYRQDPGLGLRLIYFSYDVKMKEKGDIPEGYSVSREKKERFSLILESASTNQTSMYLCASRNSRTGVRYNSPLHFGNGTRLTVT.

This chain connects TRBV7-8 to TRBJ2-1; TRBD1 or TRBD2 may be the D gene (5 bases each). The CDR3 is 15 amino acids. The germline CDR1 and CDR2 sequences are SGHVS and FQNEAQ. Trimming left V 5 bases short and J 4 bases short, with 15 bases between. Written as DNA, the CDR3 is TGTGCCAGCAGCCGGGGCCCTTCTCTATACAATGAGCAGTTCTTC. Its protein is CASSRGPSLYNEQFF. The complete variable domain, with remaining parts taken from reference TRBV7-8 and TRBJ2-1, reads GAGVSQSPRYKVAKRGQDVALRCDPISGHVSLFWYQQALGQGPEFLTYFQNEAQLDKSGLPSDRFFAERPEGSVSTLKIQRTQQEDSAVYLCASSRGPSLYNEQFFGPGTRLTVL.

The rearrangement uses TRBV9 and TRBJ1-2; TRBD1 agrees at 7 bases. This CDR3 comprises 17 residues. The germline gives CDR1 SGDLS, CDR2 YYNGEE. With 4 bases clipped from V and 1 base from J, the junction kept 13 bases outside the gene matches. The CDR3 here is CASSTRGTVIGNYGYTF. CDR3 nucleotides: TGTGCCAGCAGCACTAGAGGGACAGTTATCGGTAACTATGGCTACACCTTC.

The chain links TRBV13 to TRBJ1-1, with D possibly matching TRBD1 (5 bases). V shed 2 bases and J shed 4 bases, with 14 bases lying between them. The CDR3 is 15 residues long. Germline V CDR1 and CDR2: PRHDT, FYEKMQ (reference sequence). The CDR3 coding sequence is TGTGCCAGCAGCTTATTTCGGCAGGGAGGCACTGAAGCTTTCTTT. Translation gives CASSLFRQGGTEAFF.

This clonotype was picked up one time. CDR3 protein: CASSFWGARPDTQYF. The CDR3 nucleotides are TGTGCCAGCAGTTTTTGGGGGGCGCGACCGGATACGCAGTATTTT. The J gene is TRBJ2-3, the V gene TRBV27, with D perhaps being TRBD1 or TRBD2 (6 bases each). CDR1 and CDR2 from the germline V gene are MNHEY and SMNVEV (reference sequence). V was cut by 3 bases and J by 6 bases, with 16 bases left in between. This CDR3 contains 15 residues.

Remarks on this clonotype: A much larger clone sits a single nucleotide away, making a read error possible. The chain combines TRBV11-2 with TRBJ1-2, with no clear D. CDR3 length: 14 amino acids. CDR1 SGHAT and CDR2 FQNNGV come from the germline V gene. CDR3 nucleotide sequence: TGTGCCAGCAGCCCGGGCCCCCTGGGCTATGGCTACCCCTTC. Its translation: CASSPGPLGYGYPF.

This clonotype was observed a few times. This chain links TRBV28 with TRBJ1-2, with 7 nucleotides matching TRBD1. The V and J ends lost 8 bases and 6 bases, in that order; junction bases with no gene match: 9. The CDR3 spans 13 residues. The germline gives CDR1 MDHEN, CDR2 SYDVKM. The DNA of the CDR3 is TGTGCCAGCCGACGTACAGGGGCGGATGGCTACACCTTC. Amino acids: CASRRTGADGYTF.

The sample holds a few counts of this clonotype. The V call is TRBV19, the J call TRBJ2-1; TRBD2 aligns across 13 bases. Germline assignment: CDR1 LNHDA and CDR2 SQIVND (reference sequence). The CDR3 runs to 16 residues. After removal of 5 bases from V and 7 bases from J, the junction contained 8 bases not matched to a gene. CDR3 sequence (DNA): TGTGCCAGTAGTCTCGGACTAGCGGGGGTCGTTAATGAGCAGTTCTTC. It yields the protein CASSLGLAGVVNEQFF.

This clonotype was recorded many times. The CDR3 loop reads CASSFGGDSYEQYF. The CDR3 bases are TGTGCCAGCAGCTTTGGGGGGGACTCCTACGAGCAGTACTTC. V and J are TRBV7-6 and TRBJ2-7; 7 nucleotides line up with TRBD2. Trimming at V came to 3 bases and at J to 0 bases, leaving 2 bases not matched to a gene. The CDR3 totals 14 residues. Germline CDR1 SGHVS, CDR2 FNYEAQ.

The gene calls are TRBV12-3 or TRBV12-4 and TRBJ1-1; maybe TRBD1 (6 bases). This CDR3 is 16 amino acids long. The V end was cut by 2 bases, the J end by 5 bases, with 18 bases between. CDR3 sequence (DNA): TGTGCCAGCAGTTTAAAACTCGGGGGGCGCGGGACTGAAGCTTTCTTT. Translated, it gives CASSLKLGGRGTEAFF.

The chain uses TRBV5-6 and TRBJ2-5, with 7 bases lining up with TRBD1. Germline V lookup: CDR1 SGHDT, CDR2 YYEEEE. The length of the CDR3 is 15 residues. V was clipped by 4 bases and J by 4 bases; unmatched bases: 10. CDR3 in amino acids: CASSGTARARETQYF. Here the CDR3 DNA reads TGTGCCAGCAGCGGGACAGCAAGGGCTCGAGAGACCCAGTACTTC.

The chain employs TRBV28 and TRBJ1-3; maybe TRBD1 (6 bases). In germline, CDR1 is MDHEN, CDR2 SYDVKM. The germline V and J ends were trimmed by 6 bases and 1 base, with 16 bases remaining between them. This CDR3 is built from 16 residues. CDR3 in DNA: TGTGCCAGCAGGGATAAAGACAGGTTTTCTGGAAACACCATATATTTT. Amino acids: CASRDKDRFSGNTIYF.

Ten or more counts support this clonotype. The chain couples TRBV12-3 or TRBV12-4 to TRBJ2-1; D uncertain. Trimming shortened V by 2 bases and J by 0 bases, and 8 bases separated the two germline ends. The CDR3 contains 15 residues. The CDR3 DNA reads as TGTGCCAGCAGTTTAACGCAGAACTCCTACAATGAGCAGTTCTTC. Amino acid sequence: CASSLTQNSYNEQFF.

The chain couples TRBV28 to TRBJ2-7, with 9 bases fitting TRBD1. The CDR3 extends over 15 amino acids. Germline V gene sequence: CDR1 MDHEN, CDR2 SYDVKM. J gave up 3 bases and V 6 bases, and 9 bases lay outside the gene matches. CDR3: CASSPNLDRGYEQYF. The CDR3 DNA reads as TGTGCCAGCAGCCCAAACTTGGACAGGGGCTACGAGCAGTACTTC.

In its sample, this clonotype was seen many times. This sequence joins TRBV20-1 and TRBJ1-1; D not resolved. V was clipped by 5 bases and J by 0 bases, with 10 bases between them. This CDR3 is built from 13 residues. CDR1 is DFQATT and CDR2 is SNEGSKA in the germline V gene (reference sequence). This CDR3 reads CSASAGLNTEAFF. The CDR3 DNA follows: TGCAGTGCTTCTGCGGGATTGAACACTGAAGCTTTCTTT.

In this sample, this clonotype turned up many times. V and J are TRBV7-8 and TRBJ1-5, with D possibly being TRBD1 (5 bases). Per germline, CDR1 SGHVS and CDR2 FQNEAQ. V lost 1 base and J lost 3, with 10 bases in between. The CDR3 consists of 15 residues. The CDR3 region has the DNA TGTGCCAGCAGCTTAGTAGCAGGGAACAATCAGCCCCAGCATTTT. This translates into CASSLVAGNNQPQHF.

J is TRBJ2-1 and V is TRBV19; 8 nucleotides line up with TRBD1. The CDR3 totals 14 residues. With V trimmed by 5 bases and J by 8 bases, 8 bases remained unmatched. Per the germline V gene, CDR1 is LNHDA and CDR2 is SQIVND (reference sequence). This CDR3 reads CASSLGQGPDEQFF. Written as DNA, the CDR3 is TGTGCCAGTAGTCTCGGACAGGGTCCCGATGAGCAGTTCTTC.

The chain joins TRBV4-1 to TRBJ2-3; unclear D gene. V gave up 4 bases and J gave up 7 bases, with 15 bases separating them. Germline-derived CDR1 and CDR2 are MGHRA and YSYEKL. This CDR3 comprises 14 residues. CDR3 loop: CASSLQKTPNTQYF. The CDR3 DNA reads as TGCGCCAGCAGCCTCCAGAAGACACCAAATACGCAGTATTTT.

This chain connects TRBV10-3 to TRBJ1-5, with 8 nucleotides matching TRBD1. The CDR3 is made up of 14 amino acids. CDR1 and CDR2 (germline): ENHRY, SYGVKD. With 6 bases clipped from V and 3 bases from J, the junction kept 4 bases outside the gene matches. The CDR3 coding sequence is TGTGCCATCAGGAGACAGGGGCTCAATCAGCCCCAGCATTTT. Encoded protein: CAIRRQGLNQPQHF.

In nucleotides, the CDR3 is TGTGCCAGTAGTATAGAGCGGAACACCGGGGAGCTGTTTTTT. Protein: CASSIERNTGELFF. The V call is TRBV19, the J call TRBJ2-2; D remains ambiguous. CDR1 and CDR2 (germline): LNHDA, SQIVND (reference sequence). The germline V and J ends were trimmed by 0 bases and 1 base, with 3 bases remaining between them. The CDR3 covers 14 residues.

In this sample, this clonotype turned up once. The CDR3 reads CASSFGVTIYF. The CDR3 DNA follows: TGTGCCAGCAGTTTCGGTGTCACCATATATTTT. The rearrangement uses TRBV12-3 or TRBV12-4 and TRBJ1-3; D is uncertain. Trimming took off 3 bases at V and 9 bases at J, with 6 bases between the two ends. CDR3 length: 11 residues.

This chain links TRBV2 with TRBJ2-2, with 7 bases that match TRBD1. V lost 9 bases, J lost 4 bases, and 11 bases stayed unmatched. Germline V gene lookup returns CDR1 SNHLY and CDR2 FYNNEI. The CDR3 spans 15 residues. The CDR3: CARDRGGAGTGELFF. CDR3 nucleotide sequence: TGTGCCAGGGATAGAGGGGGCGCCGGCACCGGGGAGCTGTTTTTT.

This clonotype occurred a few times. This chain links TRBV12-3 or TRBV12-4 with TRBJ1-1, with 10 bases fitting TRBD1. CDR3 size: 15 residues. V shed 5 bases and J 3 bases; nucleotides not matched to a gene: 6. CDR3 region: CASSLSDRGDTEAFF. DNA of the CDR3: TGTGCCAGCAGTCTCTCGGACAGGGGGGACACTGAAGCTTTCTTT.

Ten or more counts support this clonotype. The chain carries TRBV7-2 and TRBJ2-7; the D is unclear. CDR1 is SGHTA, CDR2 FQGNSA, per germline. With 5 bases removed from V and 4 bases from J, the gap between germline ends came to 12 bases. This CDR3 has 13 amino acids. The CDR3 DNA sequence: TGTGCCAGCAGCCGAGAATCACAATACGAGCAGTACTTC. This sequence encodes CASSRESQYEQYF.

This clonotype was observed at least ten times. The rearrangement uses TRBV7-2 and TRBJ2-7; 8 bases line up with TRBD2. The J segment lost 0 bases and the V segment lost 3 bases, leaving 7 bases of the junction unmatched. The CDR3 sequence is 16 residues long. Germline V lookup: CDR1 SGHTA, CDR2 FQGNSA. DNA for the CDR3: TGTGCCAGCAGCTTGAGGGGCGGGGGGAGCTCCTACGAGCAGTACTTC. Translating gives CASSLRGGGSSYEQYF.

This clonotype appeared a few times. J is TRBJ1-1 and V is TRBV12-3 or TRBV12-4, with D possibly being TRBD1 (5 bases). V was shortened by 9 bases and J by 1 base, with 15 bases between the two germline ends. The CDR3 spans 14 residues. CDR3 nucleotide sequence: TGTGCCAGTACTATGGGGGAATGGAACACTGAAGCTTTCTTT. Amino acids: CASTMGEWNTEAFF.

The gene calls are TRBV11-3 and TRBJ2-7; 10 positions match TRBD1. This CDR3 is 15 amino acids long. Germline-derived CDR1 and CDR2 are SGHNT and YENEEA. V shed 5 bases and J 7 bases; nucleotides not matched to a gene: 11. The CDR3 coding sequence is TGTGCCAGCAGCACGGGACAGGGGACCTCTTTGGAGCAGTACTTC. This translates into CASSTGQGTSLEQYF.

The table lists this clonotype with a few counts. The chain recombines TRBV19 with TRBJ2-3; D is uncertain. This CDR3 has 13 amino acids. Germline V gene lookup returns CDR1 LNHDA and CDR2 SQIVND (reference sequence). V lost 0 bases and J 2 bases, leaving 3 bases between the germline ends. The CDR3 loop is CASSIESTDTQYF. CDR3 DNA: TGTGCCAGTAGTATAGAATCCACAGATACGCAGTATTTT.

The chain combines TRBV7-6 with TRBJ1-6; 8 bases are shared with TRBD1. CDR3 length: 14 residues. Germline V CDR1 and CDR2: SGHVS, FNYEAQ. The V gene end was trimmed by 3 bases and the J gene end by 8 bases; junction bases not matched to a gene: 3. CDR3 in amino acids: CASSLQGADSPLHF. CDR3 DNA sequence: TGTGCCAGCAGCTTGCAGGGGGCTGATTCACCCCTCCACTTT.